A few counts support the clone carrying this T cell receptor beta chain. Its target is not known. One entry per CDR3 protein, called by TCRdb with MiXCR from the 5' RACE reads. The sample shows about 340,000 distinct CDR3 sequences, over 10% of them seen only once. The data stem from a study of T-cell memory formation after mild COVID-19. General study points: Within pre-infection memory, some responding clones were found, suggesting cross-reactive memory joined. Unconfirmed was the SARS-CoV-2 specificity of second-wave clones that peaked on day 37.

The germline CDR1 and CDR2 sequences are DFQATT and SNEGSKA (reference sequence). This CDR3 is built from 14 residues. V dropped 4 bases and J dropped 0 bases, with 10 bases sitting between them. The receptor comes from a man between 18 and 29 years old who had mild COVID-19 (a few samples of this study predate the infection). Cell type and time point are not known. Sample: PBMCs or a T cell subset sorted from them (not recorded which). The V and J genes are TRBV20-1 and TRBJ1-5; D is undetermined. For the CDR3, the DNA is TGCAGTGCTACCCTTCTAGATAGCAATCAGCCCCAGCATTTT. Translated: CSATLLDSNQPQHF.